The source of this T cell receptor (beta chain) is a study of blood T cells in healthy people across ages. Isolation recovered at least 7 million PBMCs from every sample. A remark on this clonotype: Its target is unknown.

With a J-beta primer mix and a sample-barcoded 5' primer, a second PCR ran roughly 6 to 12 cycles. TCRdb itself ran the 5' RACE reads through MiXCR, one entry per CDR3 protein. This repertoire shows approximately 2,000,000 distinct CDR3 sequences, 35% to 50% found once; its top ten account for more than 20%. Study-wide findings and caveats: Greater diversity and more naive CD4+ cells were seen in long-lived donors than in aged donors. One million T cells yielded diversity estimates that were considered underestimates. Age brought a roughly linear fall in TCR beta diversity measured per million T cells.

V lost 6 bases and J 0 bases, leaving 15 bases between the germline ends. The CDR3 runs 14 residues. Germline V lookup: CDR1 SQVTM, CDR2 ANQGSEA. The specimen sequenced was blood. V usage is TRBV29-1 and J usage is TRBJ2-7; D is uncertain. The sequence was collected from a human donor in good health. CDR3 residues: CSVRPGPSSYEQYF. CDR3 nucleotide sequence: TGCAGCGTGAGACCGGGCCCCAGCTCCTACGAGCAGTACTTC.